One and the same sample provided the 21 T cell receptor beta chains below, sequenced in a study of blood T cells in healthy people across ages (dated by TCRdb to between 2014 and 2016). The method behind the library was 5' RACE. Data came from an Illumina HiSeq 2500. A second about 7 to 12 cycle PCR used a sample-barcoded 5' primer and a J-beta primer mix. TCRdb reprocessed the public reads (quality trimming at Q25 with fastp, clone calling with MiXCR) and kept in-frame beta chains. Every entry covers one CDR3 protein and lists the most common genes and DNA from its rows. Here the sample has over 950,000 distinct CDR3 sequences; about 53% occur a single time. The biggest ten clones account for about a fifth of the sample. The specimen sequenced was blood. The receptors stem from a woman aged 60 to 75 in good health.

The CDR3 is CASSVSSGSSYNSPLHF. The DNA for the CDR3 is TGTGCCAGCAGCGTATCGTCGGGGAGCTCCTATAATTCACCCCTCCACTTT. The V gene is TRBV9, the J gene TRBJ1-6; D not certain. This CDR3 region has 17 residues. Germline values: CDR1 SGDLS, CDR2 YYNGEE. The V gene lost 1 base and the J gene lost 0 bases, with 11 bases spanning the gap.

The chain recombines TRBV27 with TRBJ2-1; 14 positions match TRBD2. Germline V CDR1 and CDR2: MNHEY, SMNVEV (reference sequence). The CDR3 length is 16 residues. With 3 bases clipped from V and 8 bases from J, the junction kept 6 bases outside the gene matches. The CDR3 sequence: CASSFLGTSGSDEQFF. The CDR3 nucleotides read TGTGCCAGCAGTTTTTTGGGGACTAGCGGGAGCGATGAGCAGTTCTTC.

In this sample, this clonotype turned up a few times. J is TRBJ2-5 and V is TRBV28, with 9 bases identical to TRBD1. Germline V CDR1 and CDR2: MDHEN, SYDVKM. V lost 3 bases and J lost 4; bases outside the gene matches: 9. This CDR3 is built from 16 residues. Written as DNA, the CDR3 is TGTGCCAGCAGTTTTTGGACAGGGGCTTTAAGAGAGACCCAGTACTTC. It translates to CASSFWTGALRETQYF.

The chain carries TRBV5-6 and TRBJ2-1; 8 bases fit TRBD2. TRBJ2-7 explains the end of the DNA better; the J call may be wrong. The V gene's germline CDR1 is SGHDT and CDR2 YYEEEE. CDR3 length: 15 residues. The CDR3 DNA reads TGTGCCAGCAGCTTGGCGGGAGGGCCAAGAAATGAGCAGTACTTC. It encodes CASSLAGGPRNEQYF.

The rearrangement uses TRBV11-2 and TRBJ1-2; 7 bases fit TRBD1. CDR3 length: 14 residues. Trimming removed 6 bases from V and 12 bases from J; junction bases left unmatched: 16. CDR1 and CDR2 (germline): SGHAT, FQNNGV. CDR3 in amino acids: CASRSTGVREGHTF. Written as DNA, the CDR3 is TGTGCCAGCAGATCCACAGGGGTGAGGGAAGGCCACACCTTC. The full variable domain, completed using reference TRBV11-2 and TRBJ1-2, is EAGVAQSPRYKIIEKRQSVAFWCNPISGHATLYWYQQILGQGPKLLIQFQNNGVVDDSQLPKDRFSAERLKGVDSTLKIQPAKLEDSAVYLCASRSTGVREGHTFGSGTRLTVV.

The rearrangement links TRBV2 to TRBJ2-1; TRBD2 matches 12 bases. Trimming cost V 6 bases and J 5 bases; bases outside gene matches: 5. The CDR3 is 15 amino acids. Looked up from germline, CDR1 is SNHLY and CDR2 is FYNNEI. The CDR3 DNA is TGTGCCAGCAGACTACTAGCGGGAGGCCACAATGAGCAGTTCTTC. Translation: CASRLLAGGHNEQFF.

In regard to this clonotype: It may be a read error: a sequence one base away is much more abundant. The chain is built from TRBV28 and TRBJ2-4, with 8 nucleotides matching TRBD2. Per the germline V gene, CDR1 is MDHEN and CDR2 is SYDVKM. With 6 bases clipped from V and 10 bases from J, the junction kept 14 bases outside the gene matches. The CDR3 covers 15 residues. CDR3 nucleotides: TGTGCCAGCAGCGGCGCGGGGGGAACCGAAGATATTCAGTACTTC. Translating gives CASSGAGGTEDIQYF.

This clonotype was seen only once. This chain connects TRBV5-5 to TRBJ2-3; TRBD1 agrees at 7 bases. Per the germline V gene, CDR1 is SGHKS and CDR2 is YYEKEE (reference sequence). The CDR3 is 15 amino acids. V dropped 6 bases and J dropped 3; count of bases not matched to a gene: 10. The CDR3 is CASTPTGLQTDTQYF. The CDR3 coding sequence is TGTGCCAGCACCCCGACAGGGTTGCAGACAGATACGCAGTATTTT.

The gene calls are TRBV2 and TRBJ2-5, with TRBD2 identical over 10 bases. CDR1 and CDR2 (germline): SNHLY, FYNNEI. Trimming removed 7 bases from V and 3 bases from J; junction bases left unmatched: 11. This CDR3 has 16 residues. This CDR3 is CASKRSGTSVKETQYF. In DNA form, the CDR3 reads TGTGCCAGCAAGAGATCCGGGACTAGCGTCAAAGAGACCCAGTACTTC.

The genes are TRBV9 and TRBJ2-7; D gene ambiguous. The DNA matches TRBJ2-5 better at its end, which makes the J call doubtful. The CDR3 is 12 residues long. In germline, CDR1 is SGDLS, CDR2 YYNGEE. The CDR3 spells CASSATERTQYF. The CDR3 coding sequence is TGTGCCAGCAGCGCTACTGAGCGGACCCAGTACTTC.

This CDR3 is CASSVKGNTGELFF. In DNA form, the CDR3 reads TGTGCCAGCAGTGTCAAGGGAAACACCGGGGAGCTGTTTTTT. The rearrangement links TRBV28 to TRBJ2-2; D ambiguous. This CDR3 is 14 amino acids long. Trimming took 5 bases from V and 2 from J, leaving 9 bases between them. Per the germline V gene, CDR1 is MDHEN and CDR2 is SYDVKM.

The J gene is TRBJ2-5, the V gene TRBV20-1, with D perhaps TRBD2 (6 bases). With the DNA end fitting TRBJ2-7 better, the J assignment may be wrong. Germline CDR1 reads DFQATT; CDR2 reads SNEGSKA (reference sequence). This CDR3 has 12 amino acids. The CDR3 region has the DNA TGCAGTGCTAGAGATGGGAGGAACGAGCAGTACTTC. Its translation: CSARDGRNEQYF.

The rearrangement uses TRBV7-9 and TRBJ2-7; 10 bases line up with TRBD1. The end of the DNA fits TRBJ2-5 better, so the J call may be wrong. The CDR3 contains 14 residues. Germline CDR1 is SEHNR and CDR2 is FQNEAQ (reference sequence). DNA for the CDR3: TGTGCCAGCAGTATCCCGGGACAGGGGGAGACCCAGTACTTC. It codes for CASSIPGQGETQYF.

V gene TRBV28 combines with J gene TRBJ2-2, with 7 bases identical to TRBD2. The trim removed 9 bases at V and 4 bases at J, leaving 11 bases unmatched. The CDR3 sequence is 15 residues long. Germline assignment: CDR1 MDHEN and CDR2 SYDVKM. CDR3 sequence (DNA): TGTGCCAGTAGCAAGGCGGGAGCCCGCACCGGGGAGCTGTTTTTT. Translating gives CASSKAGARTGELFF.

This clonotype was seen a handful of times. The V and J genes are TRBV7-2 and TRBJ2-7; 11 bases are shared with TRBD1. The J call may be incorrect, as the DNA end agrees better with TRBJ2-5. The V gene's germline CDR1 is SGHTA and CDR2 FQGNSA. The CDR3 has 16 amino acids. CDR3 coding DNA: TGTGCCAGCAGCCCCGATTGGACAGGGGGCCGAGAGACCCAGTACTTC. Translated: CASSPDWTGGRETQYF.

This clonotype has a handful of counts. The chain recombines TRBV27 with TRBJ2-4, with TRBD1 as a possible D gene (5 bases). The CDR3 is 16 residues long. The V gene's germline CDR1 is MNHEY and CDR2 SMNVEV (reference sequence). V was shortened by 5 bases and J by 0 bases, with 14 bases between the two germline ends. CDR3 protein: CASSPGFVLAKNIQYF. CDR3 bases: TGTGCCAGCAGTCCAGGGTTCGTCCTAGCCAAAAACATTCAGTACTTC.

The chain is built from TRBV4-1 and TRBJ2-1, with D uncertain. TRBJ2-7 explains the end of the DNA better; the J call may be wrong. The CDR3 spans 15 residues. Germline-derived CDR1 and CDR2 are MGHRA and YSYEKL. The DNA for the CDR3 is TGCGCCAGCAGCCATATGGCACATCGCCCCTACGAGCAGTACTTC. It is translated as CASSHMAHRPYEQYF.

Of note for this clonotype: This may stem from a read error, because a much larger clone lies one nucleotide away. The V call is TRBV29-1, the J call TRBJ2-5, with TRBD2 matching 8 bases. Germline V gene lookup returns CDR1 SQVTM and CDR2 ANQGSEA. The CDR3 sequence is 12 residues long. With 1 base clipped from V and 11 bases from J, the junction kept 6 bases outside the gene matches. The CDR3 region has the DNA TGCAGCGTTGAAGGATTCGGGAGGGAGCAGTACTTC. Translation gives CSVEGFGREQYF. The complete variable domain, with remaining parts taken from reference TRBV29-1 and TRBJ2-5, reads SAVISQKPSRDICQRGTSLTIQCQVDSQVTMMFWYRQQPGQSLTLIATANQGSEATYESGFVIDKFPISRPNLTFSTLTVSNMSPEDSSIYLCSVEGFGREQYFGPGTRLLVL.

This clonotype has a handful of counts. The rearrangement uses TRBV6-1 and TRBJ1-2; no definite D call. From germline, CDR1 is MNHNS and CDR2 SASEGT. V was shortened by 8 bases and J by 4 bases, with 17 bases between the two germline ends. This CDR3 is built from 14 residues. The DNA for the CDR3 is TGTGCCAGCGCGGGCATCGAGACTTCCTATGGCTACACCTTC. Protein: CASAGIETSYGYTF.

The V call is TRBV7-9, the J call TRBJ2-1, with D perhaps assigned TRBD1 or TRBD2 (5 bases each). CDR3 length: 16 residues. Germline-derived CDR1 and CDR2 are SEHNR and FQNEAQ (reference sequence). V lost 2 bases and J lost 5, with 16 bases in between. Here the CDR3 reads CASSLLPGTLDNEQFF. CDR3 in DNA: TGTGCCAGCAGCTTACTCCCTGGGACCCTGGACAATGAGCAGTTCTTC. The full variable domain, completed using reference TRBV7-9 and TRBJ2-1, is DTGVSQNPRHKITKRGQNVTFRCDPISEHNRLYWYRQTLGQGPEFLTYFQNEAQLEKSRLLSDRFSAERPKGSFSTLEIQRTEQGDSAMYLCASSLLPGTLDNEQFFGPGTRLTVL.

This clonotype was found many times. V is TRBV29-1 and J is TRBJ2-1; 8 bases fit TRBD1. The V segment lost 6 bases and the J segment 5 bases; nucleotides outside the gene matches: 0. The germline CDR1 and CDR2 sequences are SQVTM and ANQGSEA. The CDR3 is made up of 11 amino acids. The CDR3 DNA is TGCAGCGTGGGACAGGACAATGAGCAGTTCTTC. This translates into CSVGQDNEQFF.